This TCR beta chain was identified during a study of CD8 T cells in acute hepatitis C reinfection (dated by TCRdb to the early 2020s). About the study as a whole: This study examined the TCRbeta repertoire of CD8+ T cells that recognize the HCV NS3-1073 epitope, both during acute infection and after viral clearance. Several spontaneous resolvers contributed paired acute and follow-up samples. The research as a whole found: Because bulk sequencing was performed on the TCRbeta chain only, alphabeta pairing of public clonotypes could not be determined. Diversity in the NS3-1073 specific repertoires was high, and no significant differences in diversity emerged among acute resolver, follow-up resolver and acute chronic samples. CDR3 sequences shared with other epitopes were rare, and differing sequencing approaches may have limited exact matching. TRBV04 and TRBV06 gene families were preferentially used in all groups, and this usage was not explained by overrepresentation in the naive pool. About 13 public clonotypes were found regardless of outcome; one public clonotype used V04-02/J02-02. Chronically infected subjects had no follow-up repertoires because NS3-1073 specific cells were too rare to sort.

Genomic DNA was extracted from FACS-sorted cells, and TCRbeta chains were sequenced through the commercial immunoSEQ service. The study's processing was this. The repertoire data were analyzed using ImmunoSEQ Analyzer software v3.0 and R v3.5.1. Only productive rearrangements were analyzed, as sequences containing stop codons or out-of-frame rearrangements were removed. Simpson diversity, Shannon entropy, CDR3 length and nucleotide addition metrics were supplied by the sequencing provider. Clonotypes were grouped by frequency as dominant, sub-dominant, low or lowest abundance, and most analyses excluded clonotypes below 0.1%. A CDR3 amino acid clonotype was designated public if detected in at least two subjects at a cumulative frequency of at least 0.5%. TCRdb provides this immuneACCESS table in a form limited to in-frame rearrangements. Some clones are lacking; in checked studies, under half of them reflect an unresolved V gene, and why the rest are absent is not known. The D gene and trimming were derived from the DNA, and the V and J assignments and clone size from that table. The sample data list some 38,000 clones, and more than 75% of these were observed just once. 0.5% of the sample lies in the top ten.

To note about this clone: Its binding antigen is unknown. Base qualities are not recorded, but no much larger clone differs from it by a single base.

The time point label, read with the paper, signifies: naive CD8 control sorted from an acute-time-point sample. Enrolled in the Montreal Hepatitis C Cohort (HEPCO) in Canada, the donors were people who inject drugs, and these donors were followed every 3 months. A positive HCV RNA or antibody test that followed a negative test within the previous 24 weeks was the definition used for acute primary HCV infection. CD3, CD8 and CD45RO antibodies were used for surface staining, and dead cells were excluded with an aqua fixable dye. The cohort additionally had 6 subjects who developed chronic infection, which was defined as HCV RNA positivity at 24 weeks. Negative selection by means of the MACS CD8+ T cell Isolation Kit yielded CD8+ T cells from peripheral blood mononuclear cells recovered from cryopreservation by thawing. Sorting of the cells was done on a BD FACSAria II cell sorter. V gives up 5 bases and J gives up 1 base, and the segment between their germline ends measures 11 bases. CDR1 and CDR2, looked up from the germline V gene, are SGHAT and FQNNGV. The CDR3, cysteine through phenylalanine, is 14 amino acids long. The read is trimmed to its CDR3 DNA, 42 bases read in frame from base 1.

This TCR derives from a man aged 25 to 45 with chronic hepatitis C. The chain is made from TRBV11-2 and TRBJ2-5; perhaps TRBD1 is the D gene, with 5 bases matching. Sequenced: naive CD8+ T cells from PBMCs. This sample's cell subset or site label indicates: sorted total naive CD45RO-negative CD8+ T cells. The CDR3 protein is CASSIQGRQETQYF. The DNA reads as follows: TGTGCCAGCAGCATCCAGGGCCGCCAAGAGACCCAGTACTTC. Beyond the CDR3, the reference TRBV11-2 and TRBJ2-5 genes provide the residues; the full variable domain reads: EAGVAQSPRYKIIEKRQSVAFWCNPISGHATLYWYQQILGQGPKLLIQFQNNGVVDDSQLPKDRFSAERLKGVDSTLKIQPAKLEDSAVYLCASSIQGRQETQYFGPGTRLLVL.